Listed below are T cell receptor beta chains from one sample, sequenced in a study of T cell changes during pregnancy in multiple sclerosis. The protocol was immunoSEQ multiplex PCR, while the TCRdb copy is restricted to in-frame clones and leaves out a portion. Here the sample spans 85,000 to 100,000 clones, 93% being singletons. This specimen was peripheral blood, taken after pregnancy. The receptors were gathered from a female donor with multiple sclerosis, enrolled in a pregnancy study. Both conserved end residues are part of each CDR3. The order of the fields is D gene, clone size, J gene, V gene, CDR3 protein, CDR3 DNA. A D gene is named only where the DNA matches it firmly. Size is stated for part of the rows, as once, few or many counts, or as a class when the clone is expanded.

d_gene: TRBD2; abundance: NA; j_gene: TRBJ2-2; v_gene: TRBV7-2; CDR3aa: CASSSRTSGRNTGELFF; CDR3nt: TGTGCCAGCAGCTCCCGGACTAGCGGGAGGAACACCGGGGAGCTGTTTTTT
d_gene: NA; abundance: NA; j_gene: TRBJ2-5; v_gene: TRBV5-4; CDR3aa: CASSIPTGHETQYF; CDR3nt: TGTGCCAGCAGCATACCAACGGGACACGAGACCCAGTACTTC
d_gene: NA; abundance: NA; j_gene: TRBJ2-7; v_gene: TRBV4-1; CDR3aa: CASSHVPTVRSEQYF; CDR3nt: TGCGCCAGCAGCCACGTACCCACGGTGAGGAGCGAGCAGTACTTC
d_gene: NA; abundance: NA; j_gene: TRBJ1-1; v_gene: TRBV29-1; CDR3aa: CSVDDGGTEAFF; CDR3nt: TGCAGCGTCGACGACGGGGGGACTGAAGCTTTCTTT
d_gene: NA; abundance: NA; j_gene: TRBJ2-2; v_gene: TRBV9; CDR3aa: CTSSLSASAGELFF; CDR3nt: TGTACCAGCAGCTTGTCAGCTAGCGCCGGGGAGCTGTTTTTT
d_gene: NA; abundance: NA; j_gene: TRBJ2-2; v_gene: TRBV25-1; CDR3aa: CASSPSNTGELFF; CDR3nt: TGTGCCAGCTCCCCTAGCAACACCGGGGAGCTGTTTTTT
d_gene: TRBD1; abundance: NA; j_gene: TRBJ2-4; v_gene: TRBV27; CDR3aa: CASSGSTGQGRRDQYF; CDR3nt: TGTGCCAGCAGTGGGTCGACGGGACAGGGGCGTCGAGATCAGTACTTC
d_gene: NA; abundance: NA; j_gene: TRBJ2-5; v_gene: TRBV7-9; CDR3aa: CAFPPRQETQYF; CDR3nt: TGTGCCTTTCCCCCCCGTCAAGAGACCCAGTACTTC
d_gene: TRBD1; abundance: NA; j_gene: TRBJ1-2; v_gene: TRBV11-2; CDR3aa: CASSIDRGRGYTF; CDR3nt: TGTGCCAGCAGCATCGACAGGGGTCGGGGCTACACCTTC
d_gene: TRBD2; abundance: NA; j_gene: TRBJ2-1; v_gene: TRBV27; CDR3aa: CASPSGGLADNNEQFF; CDR3nt: TGTGCCAGCCCATCCGGGGGACTAGCGGATAACAATGAGCAGTTCTTC
d_gene: TRBD2; abundance: NA; j_gene: TRBJ2-1; v_gene: TRBV19; CDR3aa: CASSIASSGGYNEQFF; CDR3nt: TGTGCCAGTAGTATCGCGTCTAGCGGGGGTTACAATGAGCAGTTCTTC
d_gene: NA; abundance: NA; j_gene: TRBJ2-7; v_gene: TRBV7-2; CDR3aa: CASSLSFEQYF; CDR3nt: TGTGCCAGCAGCTTATCCTTCGAGCAGTACTTC
d_gene: NA; abundance: NA; j_gene: TRBJ2-1; v_gene: TRBV10-1; CDR3aa: CASSEGGLALSSYNEQFF; CDR3nt: TGCGCCAGCAGTGAGGGAGGCCTAGCGCTTAGCTCCTACAATGAGCAGTTCTTC
d_gene: NA; abundance: NA; j_gene: TRBJ2-1; v_gene: TRBV27; CDR3aa: CASSLQGLYNEQFF; CDR3nt: TGTGCCAGCAGTTTACAGGGCCTCTACAATGAGCAGTTCTTC
d_gene: TRBD2; abundance: NA; j_gene: TRBJ2-1; v_gene: TRBV6-4; CDR3aa: CASSEGGSAYNEQFF; CDR3nt: TGTGCCAGCAGTGAAGGCGGGAGTGCCTACAATGAGCAGTTCTTC
d_gene: TRBD2; abundance: NA; j_gene: TRBJ2-7; v_gene: TRBV25-1; CDR3aa: CASAGTRRYF; CDR3nt: TGTGCCAGCGCAGGGACTAGAAGGTACTTC
d_gene: TRBD1; abundance: NA; j_gene: TRBJ2-3; v_gene: TRBV30; CDR3aa: CAWDRTGGQYF; CDR3nt: TGTGCCTGGGACCGGACAGGGGGCCAGTATTTT
d_gene: NA; abundance: NA; j_gene: TRBJ1-5; v_gene: TRBV4-1; CDR3aa: CASSQVRSSNQPQHF; CDR3nt: TGCGCCAGCAGCCAAGTTCGGAGCTCCAATCAGCCCCAGCATTTT
d_gene: NA; abundance: NA; j_gene: TRBJ2-7; v_gene: TRBV28; CDR3aa: CASSFPAGSSYEQYF; CDR3nt: TGTGCCAGCAGTTTTCCGGCAGGAAGCTCCTACGAGCAGTACTTC
d_gene: NA; abundance: NA; j_gene: TRBJ1-5; v_gene: TRBV4-1; CDR3aa: CASSQGRQGNQPQHF; CDR3nt: TGCGCCAGCAGCCAAGGTCGACAGGGCAATCAGCCCCAGCATTTT
d_gene: NA; abundance: NA; j_gene: TRBJ2-1; v_gene: TRBV6-1; CDR3aa: CASSEGAVYNEQFF; CDR3nt: TGTGCCAGCAGTGAGGGGGCCGTCTACAATGAGCAGTTCTTC
d_gene: NA; abundance: NA; j_gene: TRBJ2-7; v_gene: TRBV4-1; CDR3aa: CASSQAPRGSYEQYF; CDR3nt: TGCGCCAGCAGCCAGGCCCCCAGGGGATCCTACGAGCAGTACTTC
d_gene: TRBD1; abundance: NA; j_gene: TRBJ1-2; v_gene: TRBV4-2; CDR3aa: CASSPSGQTNYGYTF; CDR3nt: TGTGCCAGCAGCCCGTCGGGACAGACTAACTATGGCTACACCTTC
d_gene: TRBD2; abundance: NA; j_gene: TRBJ2-1; v_gene: TRBV4-1; CDR3aa: CASSPHGTSVSEQFF; CDR3nt: TGCGCCAGCAGCCCCCACGGGACTAGCGTTTCCGAGCAGTTCTTC
d_gene: NA; abundance: once; j_gene: TRBJ2-1; v_gene: TRBV5-6; CDR3aa: CASSSQVPGEQFF; CDR3nt: TGTGCCAGCAGCTCTCAGGTCCCCGGTGAGCAGTTCTTC
d_gene: TRBD2; abundance: NA; j_gene: TRBJ2-1; v_gene: TRBV4-1; CDR3aa: CASSQDHPSGTRDGQFF; CDR3nt: TGCGCCAGCAGCCAAGATCATCCTAGCGGGACCCGCGATGGGCAGTTCTTC
d_gene: NA; abundance: NA; j_gene: TRBJ1-4; v_gene: TRBV5-1; CDR3aa: CASSLAGGVNRMLFF; CDR3nt: TGCGCCAGCAGCTTGGCCGGGGGGGTCAATCGGATGCTGTTTTTT
d_gene: NA; abundance: once; j_gene: TRBJ1-1; v_gene: TRBV7-8; CDR3aa: CASSPRLGGGTEAFF; CDR3nt: TGTGCCAGCAGCCCACGTTTGGGGGGAGGAACTGAAGCTTTCTTT
d_gene: TRBD2; abundance: NA; j_gene: TRBJ2-1; v_gene: TRBV9; CDR3aa: CASSAETSGSDEQFF; CDR3nt: TGTGCCAGCAGCGCTGAGACTAGCGGGAGCGATGAGCAGTTCTTC
d_gene: NA; abundance: once; j_gene: TRBJ2-2; v_gene: TRBV7-9; CDR3aa: CASIGTLYTGELFF; CDR3nt: TGTGCCAGCATCGGGACTCTTTACACCGGGGAGCTGTTTTTT
d_gene: TRBD1; abundance: NA; j_gene: TRBJ2-7; v_gene: TRBV7-9; CDR3aa: CASSPQRGQGAYEQYF; CDR3nt: TGTGCCAGCAGCCCCCAGAGGGGACAGGGGGCGTACGAGCAGTACTTC
d_gene: NA; abundance: NA; j_gene: TRBJ2-2; v_gene: TRBV6-6; CDR3aa: CASGLTGELFF; CDR3nt: TGTGCCAGCGGCCTCACCGGGGAGCTGTTTTTT
d_gene: TRBD2; abundance: NA; j_gene: TRBJ2-7; v_gene: TRBV28; CDR3aa: CASSPRLAAAYEQYF; CDR3nt: TGTGCCAGCAGTCCCAGACTAGCGGCGGCCTACGAGCAGTACTTC
d_gene: TRBD1; abundance: once; j_gene: TRBJ2-3; v_gene: TRBV18; CDR3aa: CASSPPTGGLDTQYF; CDR3nt: TGTGCCAGCTCACCACCGACAGGGGGTTTAGATACGCAGTATTTT
d_gene: NA; abundance: NA; j_gene: TRBJ1-1; v_gene: TRBV5-4; CDR3aa: CASIRLGTNTEAFF; CDR3nt: TGTGCCAGCATCCGCTTAGGGACAAACACTGAAGCTTTCTTT
d_gene: TRBD1; abundance: NA; j_gene: TRBJ2-7; v_gene: TRBV2; CDR3aa: CASMDPGQGLYEQYF; CDR3nt: TGTGCCAGCATGGACCCGGGACAGGGGCTCTACGAGCAGTACTTC
d_gene: NA; abundance: NA; j_gene: TRBJ2-7; v_gene: TRBV28; CDR3aa: CASSFAGSYEQYF; CDR3nt: TGTGCCAGCAGTTTTGCCGGCTCCTACGAGCAGTACTTC
d_gene: NA; abundance: NA; j_gene: TRBJ1-2; v_gene: TRBV28; CDR3aa: CASSFVGGKNGYTF; CDR3nt: TGTGCCAGCAGTTTCGTCGGCGGGAAGAATGGCTACACCTTC
d_gene: TRBD2; abundance: NA; j_gene: TRBJ2-7; v_gene: TRBV2; CDR3aa: CASDPRLAGVHEQYF; CDR3nt: TGTGCCAGCGACCCCCGACTAGCTGGTGTCCACGAGCAGTACTTC
d_gene: NA; abundance: NA; j_gene: TRBJ2-1; v_gene: TRBV27; CDR3aa: CATRLRGPYNEQFF; CDR3nt: TGTGCCACCCGGCTTCGAGGCCCCTACAATGAGCAGTTCTTC
d_gene: NA; abundance: NA; j_gene: TRBJ1-1; v_gene: TRBV5-3; CDR3aa: CARSFRTDRCEAFF; CDR3nt: TGTGCCAGAAGCTTCCGAACAGATCGGTGTGAAGCTTTCTTT
d_gene: NA; abundance: once; j_gene: TRBJ1-5; v_gene: TRBV30; CDR3aa: CAWSRRNQPQHF; CDR3nt: TGTGCCTGGAGTCGGCGGAATCAGCCCCAGCATTTT
d_gene: NA; abundance: NA; j_gene: TRBJ1-5; v_gene: TRBV19; CDR3aa: CASWGHGVGQSNQPQHF; CDR3nt: TGTGCCAGTTGGGGGCACGGTGTAGGGCAGAGCAATCAGCCCCAGCATTTT
d_gene: NA; abundance: NA; j_gene: TRBJ1-3; v_gene: TRBV19; CDR3aa: CASSIDGSGNTIYF; CDR3nt: TGTGCCAGTAGTATAGACGGCTCTGGAAACACCATATATTTT
d_gene: TRBD1; abundance: NA; j_gene: TRBJ1-2; v_gene: TRBV19; CDR3aa: CASSENRDSYGYTF; CDR3nt: TGTGCCAGTAGTGAGAACCGGGACAGCTATGGCTACACCTTC